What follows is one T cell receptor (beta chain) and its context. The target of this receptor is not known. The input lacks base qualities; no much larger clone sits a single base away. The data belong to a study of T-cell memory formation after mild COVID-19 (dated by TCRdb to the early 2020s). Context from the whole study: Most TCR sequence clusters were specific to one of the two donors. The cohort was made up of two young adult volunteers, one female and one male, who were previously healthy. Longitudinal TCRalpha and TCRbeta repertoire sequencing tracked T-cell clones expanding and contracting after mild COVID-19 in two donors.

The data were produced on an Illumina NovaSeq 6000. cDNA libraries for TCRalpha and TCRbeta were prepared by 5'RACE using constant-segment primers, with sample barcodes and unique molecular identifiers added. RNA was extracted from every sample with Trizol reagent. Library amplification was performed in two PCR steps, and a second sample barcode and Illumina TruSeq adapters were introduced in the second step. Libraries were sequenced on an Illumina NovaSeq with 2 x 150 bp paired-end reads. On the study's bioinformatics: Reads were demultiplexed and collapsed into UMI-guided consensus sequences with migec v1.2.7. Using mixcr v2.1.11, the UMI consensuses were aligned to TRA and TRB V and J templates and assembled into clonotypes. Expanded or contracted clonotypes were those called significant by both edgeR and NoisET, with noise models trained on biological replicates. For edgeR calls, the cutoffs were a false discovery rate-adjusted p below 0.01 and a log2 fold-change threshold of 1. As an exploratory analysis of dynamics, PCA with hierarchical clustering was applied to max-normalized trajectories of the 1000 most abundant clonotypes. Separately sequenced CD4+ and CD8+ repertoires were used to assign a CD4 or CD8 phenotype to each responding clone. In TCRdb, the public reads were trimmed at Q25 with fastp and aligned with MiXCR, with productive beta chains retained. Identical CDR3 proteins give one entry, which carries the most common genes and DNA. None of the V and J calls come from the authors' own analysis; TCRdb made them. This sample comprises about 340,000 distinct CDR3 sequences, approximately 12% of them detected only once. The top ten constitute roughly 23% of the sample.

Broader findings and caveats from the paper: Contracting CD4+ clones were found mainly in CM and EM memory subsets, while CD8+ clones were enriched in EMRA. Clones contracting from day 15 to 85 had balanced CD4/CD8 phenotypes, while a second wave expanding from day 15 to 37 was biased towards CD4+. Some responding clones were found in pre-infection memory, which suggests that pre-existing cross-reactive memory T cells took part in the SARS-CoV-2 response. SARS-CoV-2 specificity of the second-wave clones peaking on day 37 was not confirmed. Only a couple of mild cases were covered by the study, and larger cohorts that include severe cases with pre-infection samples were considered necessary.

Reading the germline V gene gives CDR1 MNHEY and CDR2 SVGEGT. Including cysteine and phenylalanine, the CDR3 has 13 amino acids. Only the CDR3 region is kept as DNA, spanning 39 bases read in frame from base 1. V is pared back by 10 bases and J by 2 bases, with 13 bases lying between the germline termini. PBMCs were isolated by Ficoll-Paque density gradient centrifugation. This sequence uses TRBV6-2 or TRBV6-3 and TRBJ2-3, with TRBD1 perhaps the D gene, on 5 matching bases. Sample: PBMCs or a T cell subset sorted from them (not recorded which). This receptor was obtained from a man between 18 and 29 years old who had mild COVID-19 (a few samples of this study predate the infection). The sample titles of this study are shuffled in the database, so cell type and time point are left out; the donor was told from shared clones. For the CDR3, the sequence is CATSGQITDTQYF. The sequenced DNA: TGTGCCACCTCAGGGCAGATCACAGATACGCAGTATTTT.